The clone carrying this T cell receptor (beta chain) showed up just once. Its antigen is unidentified. The sample is drawn from a study of breast tumors, draining lymph nodes, adjacent tissues. Study-level points and caveats: Compared with lymph nodes, tumors were less diverse; compared with nontumor tissue, more. Tumor T cell lymph node origin was a supported hypothesis, not proven.

One entry per CDR3 protein results from TCRdb running MiXCR on the multiplex PCR reads. The repertoire holds 100,000 to 150,000 distinct CDR3 sequences, roughly 21% seen once, with 3.5% to 4.5% in the top ten. V was pared by 5 bases and J by 12 bases, with 14 bases of the junction left unmatched. The CDR3 totals 15 residues. In germline, CDR1 is SEHNR, CDR2 FQNEAQ (reference sequence). Samples came from axillary lymph nodes draining the breast cancer. Specimen: axillary lymph node tissue. This receptor was identified in a female donor with breast cancer. Some clones in this sample may be carry-over from other donors' samples. The gene calls are TRBV7-9 and TRBJ2-1, with 9 bases that match TRBD1. CDR3 protein: CASSPSGQGRDGQFF. The CDR3 bases are TGTGCCAGCAGCCCCTCCGGACAGGGGCGTGATGGGCAGTTCTTC.